The clone carrying this T cell receptor beta chain came up once. As yet, its antigen is unknown. The data were obtained in a study of graft-versus-host responses after intestinal transplantation. Study-wide background: Multivisceral, liver-intestinal, or isolated intestinal transplants were given to recipients. Induction with anti-thymocyte globulin, then tacrolimus and steroids for about 3 years, was given to all recipients.

Method: immunoSEQ multiplex PCR; TCRdb's copy keeps in-frame clones and lacks some. The table has under 90,000 clones, about 91% seen once; the top ten hold approximately 0.3%. J lost 5 bases, V lost 5 bases, and 6 bases had no gene match. The length of the CDR3 is 13 residues. Germline V lookup: CDR1 SGHRS, CDR2 YFSETQ. Whole-study results and caveats: There were GvH clones found in recipient marrow, and some of them appeared first in ileum or blood. Allografts of patients with graft-donor T cell macrochimerism showed high graft-versus-host to host-versus-graft clone ratios.

The gene calls are TRBV5-1 and TRBJ1-1; 7 bases match TRBD1. The clonotype comes from a human donor who was the organ donor for an intestinal transplant. The material was unstimulated CD4+ T cells sorted from spleen or lymph node cells, obtained before transplant. CDR3 DNA sequence: TGCGCCAGCAGTTCGACAGGGCGGACTGAAGCTTTCTTT. Protein sequence: CASSSTGRTEAFF.